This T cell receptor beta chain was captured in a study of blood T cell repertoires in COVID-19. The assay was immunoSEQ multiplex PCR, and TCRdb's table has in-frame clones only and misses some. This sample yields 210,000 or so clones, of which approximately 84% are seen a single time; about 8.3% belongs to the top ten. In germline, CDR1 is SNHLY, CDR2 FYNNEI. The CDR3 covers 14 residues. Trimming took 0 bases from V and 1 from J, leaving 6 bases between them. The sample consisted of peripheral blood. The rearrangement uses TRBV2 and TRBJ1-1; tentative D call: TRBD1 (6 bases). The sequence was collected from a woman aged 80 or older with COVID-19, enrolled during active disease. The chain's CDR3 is CASSEADRNTEAFF. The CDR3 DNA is TGTGCCAGCAGTGAAGCGGACAGGAACACTGAAGCTTTCTTT.